This T cell receptor beta chain was sequenced during a study of vaccination effects on CD4 cells after COVID-19. General study results and limits: Most post-vaccine spike-reactive clones in convalescents were new, not infection-derived.

A word on this clone: The antigen is not known.

Isolation of CD4+ T cells took place after around 10 days of culture. It was between March and December 2020 that the person had a SARS-CoV-2 infection confirmed by PCR. It was two doses of either the BNT162b2 or mRNA-1273 vaccine that participants received. Sequencing used immunoSEQ multiplex PCR; TCRdb keeps in-frame clones, though not all of them. The data show some 50,000 clones, with about 70% seen just once and about 5% held by the top ten. CDR1 and CDR2 (germline): SEHNR, FQNEAQ (reference sequence). V shed 4 bases and J 4 bases; nucleotides not matched to a gene: 5. The CDR3 runs to 16 residues.

The gene calls are TRBV7-9 and TRBJ2-1, with 12 bases fitting TRBD2. This sample comprised CD4+ T cells from PBMCs cultured without peptide, obtained after COVID-19 vaccination. This receptor was identified in a human donor who had a prior SARS-CoV-2 infection. The CDR3 coding sequence is TGTGCCAGCAGCTCGCGACTAGCGGGAGCATACAATGAGCAGTTCTTC. It specifies CASSSRLAGAYNEQFF.